The present entry profiles one T cell receptor (beta chain) with its context. Antigen specificity is unknown. This record belongs to a study of cytomegalovirus exposure and HLA in healthy donors. Notes on the study in general: In a later analysis, compared with equally common non-associated chains, HLA-associated beta chains were more expanded. In an earlier analysis, in some 500 donors, most V segments appeared productive either ~87% or ~30% of the time. A later analysis reported that several of the most significant clusters appeared to be linked to common viral pathogens, among them Epstein-Barr virus. Testing in vitro showed a few CMV-associated chains specific for CMV antigens.

Trimming shortened V by 4 bases and J by 1 base, and 14 bases separated the two germline ends. Germline loops: CDR1 SGHDT, CDR2 YYEEEE. This CDR3 comprises 15 residues. PCR involved 60 Vbeta and 13 Jbeta primers. Profiling relied on immunoSEQ multiplex PCR, and the TCRdb table lists in-frame clones only, not all of them. The data show roughly 150,000 clones, 75% to 90% seen once. The receptor's source is a male donor in good health and CMV-seronegative. This chain joins TRBV5-6 and TRBJ1-1; no firm D call. The specimen sequenced was PBMCs. CDR3 loop: CASSLFATTNTEAFF. The CDR3 DNA reads TGTGCCAGCAGCCTTTTCGCCACTACGAACACTGAAGCTTTCTTT.